Listed below are T cell receptor beta chains from one sample, sequenced in a study of PD-1 blockade in mismatch repair-deficient tumors. Libraries were prepared by immunoSEQ multiplex PCR; TCRdb keeps only in-frame clonotypes and omits some of them. The sample has some 120,000 clones; about 90% are singletons. The sample was peripheral blood, taken just over 70 weeks after starting pembrolizumab. The origin of the receptors is an adult with mismatch repair-deficient cancer. The CDR3 runs from the conserved cysteine through the conserved F or W. D genes are given only for firm matches. Where a row states a size, it is once, few, many or the class of an expanded clone; other rows omit it.

TRBV7-9	-	-	TRBJ1-2	CASSLVGRINYGYTF	TGTGCCAGCAGCTTAGTTGGCAGAATTAACTATGGCTACACCTTC
TRBV11-2	TRBD2	-	TRBJ2-5	CASSLETGLAGRWTQYF	TGTGCCAGCAGCTTAGAAACGGGACTAGCCGGGCGGTGGACCCAGTACTTC
TRBV29-1	-	-	TRBJ1-2	CSVDPEGWADGYTF	TGCAGCGTTGATCCGGAGGGGTGGGCAGATGGCTACACCTTC
TRBV27	TRBD1	-	TRBJ2-1	CASSLRQGAVNEQFF	TGTGCCAGCAGTTTACGACAGGGGGCGGTTAATGAGCAGTTCTTC
TRBV10-2	-	-	TRBJ2-7	CASSEIQASGYEQYF	TGCGCCAGCAGTGAAATCCAGGCCTCGGGATACGAGCAGTACTTC
TRBV5-6	TRBD2	-	TRBJ2-7	CASSWGGNYEQYF	TGTGCCAGCAGCTGGGGAGGGAACTACGAGCAGTACTTC
TRBV5-4	-	-	TRBJ2-2	CASSFRGGTGELFF	TGTGCCAGCAGCTTCAGGGGAGGTACCGGGGAGCTGTTTTTT
TRBV2	-	few	TRBJ2-7	CASSDGQSYEQYF	TGTGCCAGCAGTGATGGACAGTCCTACGAGCAGTACTTC
TRBV6-1	TRBD1	-	TRBJ2-1	CASRTGTVVYNEQFF	TGTGCCAGCAGAACCGGGACAGTAGTCTACAATGAGCAGTTCTTC
TRBV28	TRBD1	-	TRBJ2-1	CASSPGTGIDEQFF	TGTGCCAGCAGTCCCGGGACAGGGATCGATGAGCAGTTCTTC
TRBV29-1	TRBD1	-	TRBJ2-7	CSVESPGGPYEQYF	TGCAGCGTTGAAAGCCCAGGGGGCCCCTACGAGCAGTACTTC
TRBV7-3	-	-	TRBJ1-1	CASSLTGNTEAFF	TGTGCCAGCAGCTTAACTGGGAACACTGAAGCTTTCTTT
TRBV5-4	-	-	TRBJ2-3	CASSLERTRPPNTDTQYF	TGTGCCAGCAGCTTGGAAAGGACTCGGCCCCCAAACACAGATACGCAGTATTTT
TRBV4-2	-	once	TRBJ2-6	CASSQDGYSGANVLTF	TGTGCCAGCAGCCAAGATGGGTACTCTGGGGCCAACGTCCTGACTTTC
TRBV14	TRBD1	few	TRBJ2-7	CASSQEFGTGIKQYF	TGTGCCAGCAGCCAAGAATTCGGGACAGGGATTAAGCAGTACTTC
TRBV27	-	-	TRBJ1-5	CASSPGRQGNQPQHF	TGTGCCAGCAGTCCAGGTAGACAGGGCAATCAGCCCCAGCATTTT
TRBV6-5	-	-	TRBJ2-3	CASRDLLVGSDTQYF	TGTGCCAGCAGGGATTTACTAGTGGGATCAGATACGCAGTATTTT
TRBV28	TRBD2	-	TRBJ2-1	CASSLGLAGGPHNEQFF	TGTGCCAGCAGTTTAGGGCTAGCGGGAGGGCCTCACAATGAGCAGTTCTTC
TRBV4-3	-	-	TRBJ1-5	CASSQDQGDPLPQHF	TGCGCCAGCAGCCAAGATCAGGGTGATCCCCTGCCCCAGCATTTT
TRBV6-7	TRBD1	-	TRBJ2-2	CASISGTANTGELFF	TGTGCCAGCATATCCGGGACAGCGAACACCGGGGAGCTGTTTTTT
TRBV27	-	-	TRBJ2-7	CASSLVGTGDEQYF	TGTGCCAGCAGTTTAGTCGGGACGGGCGACGAGCAGTACTTC
TRBV14	-	-	TRBJ1-3	CASSQTQGRRFSGNTIYF	TGTGCCAGCAGCCAGACTCAGGGACGGAGGTTCTCTGGAAACACCATATATTTT
TRBV7-9	-	-	TRBJ1-2	CASSLVRSKGDYGYTF	TGTGCCAGCAGCTTGGTTCGCTCGAAGGGGGACTATGGCTACACCTTC
TRBV11-2	TRBD2	-	TRBJ2-7	CASSLGLAGAWEQYF	TGTGCCAGCAGCTTAGGACTAGCGGGAGCGTGGGAGCAGTACTTC
TRBV27	-	once	TRBJ2-1	CASSFPGPNNEQFF	TGTGCCAGCAGTTTTCCCGGGCCTAACAATGAGCAGTTCTTC
TRBV9	-	-	TRBJ2-7	CASSANSYEQYF	TGTGCCAGCAGCGCAAACAGCTACGAGCAGTACTTC
TRBV4-1	-	-	TRBJ2-1	CASSQPGGTYNEQFF	TGCGCCAGCAGCCAACCCGGCGGAACCTACAATGAGCAGTTCTTC
TRBV4-2	TRBD2	few	TRBJ2-7	CASSQVVSGASYEQYF	TGTGCCAGCAGCCAAGTCGTTAGCGGGGCTTCCTACGAGCAGTACTTC